What follows are 21 T cell receptor beta chains derived from one specimen sequenced in a study of blood T cell repertoires in COVID-19. The protocol was immunoSEQ multiplex PCR, while the TCRdb copy is restricted to in-frame clones and leaves out a portion. The data contain 65,000 to 70,000 clones, around 86% of them singletons. The sample taken for sequencing was peripheral blood. These receptors all come from a woman between 55 and 75 years old with acute or convalescent COVID-19.

V gene TRBV9 combines with J gene TRBJ2-7; 7 positions match TRBD1. This CDR3 spans 15 amino acids. The germline gives CDR1 SGDLS, CDR2 YYNGEE. V was clipped by 1 base and J by 0 bases; unmatched bases: 4. CDR3 sequence: CASSVLGDSSYEQYF. The CDR3 region has the DNA TGTGCCAGCAGCGTACTTGGGGACAGCTCCTACGAGCAGTACTTC.

This chain joins TRBV19 and TRBJ1-5; TRBD1 agrees at 8 bases. The CDR3 length is 20 residues. Germline lookup yields CDR1 LNHDA and CDR2 SQIVND (reference sequence). The ends lost 5 bases at V and 0 bases at J; junction bases unmatched: 18. CDR3 coding DNA: TGTGCCAGTAGTTCAACTAGGTGGGGGACAGGAGGATATAGCAATCAGCCCCAGCATTTT. Translating it yields CASSSTRWGTGGYSNQPQHF.

The chain carries TRBV2 and TRBJ1-2; no clear D gene. Trimming shortened V by 2 bases and J by 4 bases, and 8 bases separated the two germline ends. The CDR3 has 13 residues. Germline CDR1 SNHLY, CDR2 FYNNEI. The CDR3 DNA sequence: TGTGCCAGCAGTGAAACCGGGATCTATGGCTACACCTTC. Protein: CASSETGIYGYTF.

The V gene is TRBV5-1, the J gene TRBJ1-5; D is ambiguous. Germline CDR1 reads SGHRS; CDR2 reads YFSETQ. The CDR3 totals 13 residues. V lost 4 bases to trimming and J lost 9 bases, with 14 bases between them. The CDR3, as DNA: TGCGCCAGCAGCATTACATGGCGGGGGCCCCAGCATTTT. Its translation: CASSITWRGPQHF.

The rearrangement joins TRBV5-1 to TRBJ2-7, with D tentatively TRBD1 (6 bases). Germline V lookup: CDR1 SGHRS, CDR2 YFSETQ. The CDR3 covers 14 residues. V shed 0 bases and J shed 2 bases, with 9 bases lying between them. This CDR3 reads CASSLGQAAYEQYF. In nucleotides, the CDR3 is TGCGCCAGCAGCTTGGGACAGGCCGCCTACGAGCAGTACTTC.

The chain uses TRBV4-2 and TRBJ1-1; D perhaps matches TRBD1 (6 bases). Trimming shortened V by 1 base and J by 0 bases, and 9 bases separated the two germline ends. The germline V gene has CDR1 LGHNA and CDR2 YNFKEQ. The CDR3 spans 15 residues. CDR3 DNA sequence: TGTGCCAGCAGCCAAGCTCAGGGGATGAACACTGAAGCTTTCTTT. It encodes CASSQAQGMNTEAFF.

The J gene is TRBJ1-5, the V gene TRBV19; D call uncertain. There are 14 residues in the CDR3. Germline values: CDR1 LNHDA, CDR2 SQIVND (reference sequence). With 5 bases removed from V and 4 bases from J, the gap between germline ends came to 12 bases. The CDR3 DNA follows: TGTGCCAGTAGTCTCGCGGGCACTAATCAGCCCCAGCATTTT. It translates to CASSLAGTNQPQHF.

The chain carries TRBV19 and TRBJ1-5, with D tentatively TRBD1 (6 bases). Trimming left V 5 bases short and J 2 bases short, with 13 bases between. The CDR3 extends over 15 amino acids. In germline, CDR1 is LNHDA, CDR2 SQIVND (reference sequence). The CDR3, as DNA: TGTGCCAGTAGTTTGGGACACTCCGGCAATCAGCCCCAGCATTTT. Protein product: CASSLGHSGNQPQHF.

The V and J genes are TRBV4-1 and TRBJ1-2, with D possibly TRBD1 on 6 matching bases. The CDR3 has 13 amino acids. Germline-derived CDR1 and CDR2 are MGHRA and YSYEKL. The V and J ends lost 0 bases and 8 bases respectively, with 10 bases between them. The CDR3 loop is CASSQETGLGYTF. DNA for the CDR3: TGCGCCAGCAGCCAAGAAACAGGGTTAGGCTACACCTTC.

The chain has TRBV9 and TRBJ2-7; D unresolved. The V end lost 0 bases, the J end lost 6 bases, and 10 bases lay between the germline ends. The CDR3 spans 13 residues. The germline V gene encodes CDR1 SGDLS and CDR2 YYNGEE. The CDR3 reads CASSVEQISEQYF. CDR3 DNA: TGTGCCAGCAGCGTAGAACAGATTTCCGAGCAGTACTTC.

The V and J genes are TRBV7-8 and TRBJ2-2; no clear D. The V end lost 3 bases, the J end lost 8 bases, and 7 bases lay between the germline ends. Germline-derived CDR1 and CDR2 are SGHVS and FQNEAQ. The CDR3 has 12 amino acids. CDR3 amino acids: CASSFVRGELFF. The CDR3 DNA follows: TGTGCCAGCAGCTTTGTCCGTGGGGAGCTGTTTTTT.

V usage is TRBV5-6 and J usage is TRBJ1-1; 9 bases are a match to TRBD1. The CDR3 is 17 residues long. Germline CDR1 and CDR2: SGHDT and YYEEEE. V was clipped by 2 bases and J by 1 base; unmatched bases: 9. CDR3 nucleotides: TGTGCCAGCAGCTTACCGGGACAGGGTTTCTCGAACACTGAAGCTTTCTTT. The encoded protein is CASSLPGQGFSNTEAFF.

For the CDR3, the DNA is TGTGCCAGTAGTATGCGGGACAGATATTCACCCCTCCACTTT. Translating gives CASSMRDRYSPLHF. J is TRBJ1-6 and V is TRBV19; 7 nucleotides align to TRBD1. Germline lookup yields CDR1 LNHDA and CDR2 SQIVND (reference sequence). CDR3 length: 14 residues. The J segment lost 8 bases and the V segment lost 3 bases, leaving 4 bases of the junction unmatched.

The rearrangement uses TRBV7-3 and TRBJ1-1; D is undetermined. Germline V gene data show CDR1 as SGHTA and CDR2 as FQGTGA. The CDR3 sequence is 13 residues long. The ends were cut back, 5 bases at V and 3 bases at J, with 10 bases in the middle. The CDR3 DNA reads TGTGCCAGCAGCACGCTCGGGGACACTGAAGCTTTCTTT. Translated, it gives CASSTLGDTEAFF.

The chain joins TRBV10-3 to TRBJ1-1; 7 nucleotides align to TRBD1. Germline V lookup: CDR1 ENHRY, CDR2 SYGVKD. The CDR3 totals 14 residues. Germline trimming cut 8 bases from V and 5 bases from J; bases unmatched to any gene: 11. The CDR3: CAIRNSQGGTEAFF. DNA of the CDR3: TGTGCCATCCGAAATAGTCAGGGGGGTACTGAAGCTTTCTTT.

The gene calls are TRBV5-4 and TRBJ1-2, with 7 bases lining up with TRBD1. CDR3 length equals 13 residues. The trim removed 0 bases at V and 4 bases at J, leaving 0 bases unmatched. The germline CDR1 and CDR2 sequences are SGHNT and YYREEE (reference sequence). The CDR3 loop is CASSLAGGYGYTF. The CDR3 DNA is TGTGCCAGCAGCTTGGCAGGGGGCTATGGCTACACCTTC.

The chain joins TRBV18 to TRBJ1-2; D perhaps matches TRBD1 (6 bases). The germline CDR1 and CDR2 sequences are KGHSH and LQKENI. This CDR3 is 13 amino acids long. Between the trimmed V and J ends, which lost 1 base and 3 bases, there was a span of 6 bases. The CDR3 region is CASSPHRDYGYTF. The CDR3 nucleotides read TGTGCCAGCTCACCACACAGGGACTATGGCTACACCTTC.

The chain couples TRBV5-1 to TRBJ2-7; 8 bases are shared with TRBD2. The trim removed 7 bases at V and 5 bases at J, leaving 11 bases unmatched. The CDR3 loop spans 14 amino acids. CDR1 is SGHRS and CDR2 is YFSETQ in the germline V gene. The CDR3 DNA is TGCGCCAGCCGCCTCTGGCGGGAGGTTGACGAGCAGTACTTC. This encodes CASRLWREVDEQYF.

The chain carries TRBV7-9 and TRBJ2-5, with TRBD1 matching 10 bases. CDR3 length equals 16 residues. Per germline, CDR1 SEHNR and CDR2 FQNEAQ (reference sequence). Unmatched junction bases numbered 9, after V lost 3 bases and J lost 5 bases. The CDR3 sequence: CASSLPGQGSMETQYF. In DNA, the CDR3 is TGTGCCAGCAGCTTGCCGGGACAGGGGTCTATGGAGACCCAGTACTTC.

The chain recombines TRBV19 with TRBJ1-1, with D possibly being TRBD1 (5 bases). Trimming pared 7 bases from V and 5 bases from J, leaving 20 bases between. This CDR3 has 15 residues. Germline V CDR1 and CDR2: LNHDA, SQIVND (reference sequence). The CDR3 bases are TGTGCCAGTAAAATCTTGGGGGGGTTCTCAACTGAAGCTTTCTTT. Translation gives CASKILGGFSTEAFF.

The genes are TRBV6-5 and TRBJ1-1; no clear D. Deletions cut 0 bases from V and 0 bases from J, with 8 bases between. The CDR3 consists of 15 residues. Germline assignment: CDR1 MNHEY and CDR2 SVGAGI. CDR3 sequence reads: CASSYSISMNTEAFF. CDR3 nucleotides: TGTGCCAGCAGTTACTCGATTAGTATGAACACTGAAGCTTTCTTT.